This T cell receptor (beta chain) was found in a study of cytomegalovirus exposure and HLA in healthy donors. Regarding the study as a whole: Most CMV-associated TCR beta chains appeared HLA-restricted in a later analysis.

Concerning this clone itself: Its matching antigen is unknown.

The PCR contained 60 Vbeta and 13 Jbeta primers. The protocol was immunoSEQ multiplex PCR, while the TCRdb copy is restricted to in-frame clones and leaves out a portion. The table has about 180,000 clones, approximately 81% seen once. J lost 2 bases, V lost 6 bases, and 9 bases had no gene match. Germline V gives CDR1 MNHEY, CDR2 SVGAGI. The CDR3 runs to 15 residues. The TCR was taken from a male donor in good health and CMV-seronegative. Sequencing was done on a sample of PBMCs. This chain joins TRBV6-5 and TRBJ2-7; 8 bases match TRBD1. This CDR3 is CASRPGTGYPYEQYF. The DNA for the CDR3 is TGTGCCAGCAGGCCCGGGACAGGATATCCCTACGAGCAGTACTTC.